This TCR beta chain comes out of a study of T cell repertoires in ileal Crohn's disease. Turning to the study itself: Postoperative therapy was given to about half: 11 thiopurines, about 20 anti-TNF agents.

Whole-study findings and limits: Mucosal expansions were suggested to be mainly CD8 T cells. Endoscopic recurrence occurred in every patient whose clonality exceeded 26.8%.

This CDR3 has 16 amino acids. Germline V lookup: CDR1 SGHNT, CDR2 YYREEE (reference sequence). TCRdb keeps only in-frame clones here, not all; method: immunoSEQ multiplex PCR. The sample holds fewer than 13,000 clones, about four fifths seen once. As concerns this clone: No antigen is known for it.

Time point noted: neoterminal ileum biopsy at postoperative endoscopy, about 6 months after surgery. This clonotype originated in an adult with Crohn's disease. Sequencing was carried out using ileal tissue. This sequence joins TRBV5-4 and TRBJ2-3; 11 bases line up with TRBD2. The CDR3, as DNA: TGTGCTATGCTACTAGCGGGGGTCGACATCACAGATACGCAGTATTTT. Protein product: CAMLLAGVDITDTQYF. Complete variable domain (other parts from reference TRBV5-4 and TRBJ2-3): ETGVTQSPTHLIKTRGQQVTLRCSSQSGHNTVSWYQQALGQGPQFIFQYYREEENGRGNFPPRFSGLQFPNYSSELNVNALELDDSALYLCAMLLAGVDITDTQYFGPGTRLTVL.